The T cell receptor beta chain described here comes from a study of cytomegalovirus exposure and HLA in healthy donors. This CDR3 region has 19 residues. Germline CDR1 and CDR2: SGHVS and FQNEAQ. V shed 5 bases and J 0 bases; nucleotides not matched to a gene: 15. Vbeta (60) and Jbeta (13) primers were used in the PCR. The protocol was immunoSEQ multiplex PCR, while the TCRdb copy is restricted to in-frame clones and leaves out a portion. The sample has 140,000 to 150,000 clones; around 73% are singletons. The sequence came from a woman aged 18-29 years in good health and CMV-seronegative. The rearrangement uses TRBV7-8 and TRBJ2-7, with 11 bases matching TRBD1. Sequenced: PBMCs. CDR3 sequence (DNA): TGTGCCAGCAGCCCTTACCGCCCCGGGACAGGGGGTAGCTCCTACGAGCAGTACTTC. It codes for CASSPYRPGTGGSSYEQYF. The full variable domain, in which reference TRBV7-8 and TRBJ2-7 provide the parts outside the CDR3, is GAGVSQSPRYKVAKRGQDVALRCDPISGHVSLFWYQQALGQGPEFLTYFQNEAQLDKSGLPSDRFFAERPEGSVSTLKIQRTQQEDSAVYLCASSPYRPGTGGSSYEQYFGPGTRLTVT.